These T cell receptor beta chains were read from a single sample in a study of cytomegalovirus exposure and HLA in healthy donors. The protocol was immunoSEQ multiplex PCR, while the TCRdb copy is restricted to in-frame clones and leaves out a portion. Of 330,000 or so clones in the sample, roughly 85% were seen once. Sequences were obtained from PBMCs. The receptors originated from a woman younger than 35 in good health and CMV-seronegative. Both conserved end residues are part of each CDR3. D genes are given only for firm matches. Some rows mark clone size as missing; the rest say once, few, many or name a class of expanded clone.

>TRBJ2-1|TRBV6-5|NA|few
TGTGCCACCGCACTTACTCTCACGCGGGGGCAGTTCTTC
CATALTLTRGQFF
>TRBJ1-2|TRBV5-1|NA|NA
TGCGCCAGCAGCGGTGCAAATGTTGGCGGCTTCACCTTC
CASSGANVGGFTF
>TRBJ2-3|TRBV15|NA|NA
TGTGCCACCACCAACAGGGAATCAGATACGCAGTATTTT
CATTNRESDTQYF
>TRBJ2-5|TRBV7-9|NA|NA
TGTGCCAGCAGCTTACATTCAGGGAGGGAGACCCAGTACTTC
CASSLHSGRETQYF
>TRBJ2-3|TRBV4-3|TRBD2|NA
TGCGCCAGCAGCCTGTCCGGGACTACCTACACAGATACGCAGTATTTT
CASSLSGTTYTDTQYF
>TRBJ2-1|TRBV9|TRBD2|once
TGTGCCAGCAGCCCCCGAGGACTAGCAGGGGACTACAATGAGCAGTTCTTC
CASSPRGLAGDYNEQFF
>TRBJ1-1|TRBV19|TRBD1|once
TGTGCCAGCGGTAGGGGACAGGGATTGAACACTGAAGCTTTCTTT
CASGRGQGLNTEAFF
>TRBJ1-2|TRBV5-1|NA|NA
TGCGCCAGCAGCGGGCAGGCGACTAACTATGGCTACACCTTC
CASSGQATNYGYTF
>TRBJ1-3|TRBV5-1|NA|NA
TGCGCCAGCAGCTTGGATGGGGGCGCTTCTGGAAACACCATATATTTT
CASSLDGGASGNTIYF
>TRBJ1-3|TRBV2|NA|NA
TGTGCCAGCAGAGGGGACAAGGGAAACACCATATATTTT
CASRGDKGNTIYF
>TRBJ2-5|TRBV6-1|TRBD2|NA
TGTGCCAGCAGTGCTCAACTAGCGGTTGAGGAGACCCAGTACTTC
CASSAQLAVEETQYF
>TRBJ1-2|TRBV19|TRBD1|NA
TGTGCCAGTAGCCGGGACAGGGGCTACACCTTC
CASSRDRGYTF
>TRBJ1-5|TRBV28|TRBD1|NA
TGTGCCAGCAGTTTGAGTCAGGGGGCACATCAGCCCCAGCATTTT
CASSLSQGAHQPQHF
>TRBJ2-1|TRBV27|NA|NA
TGTGCCAGCAGGCCTACTAGGAATGGGCTGGGTGAGCAGTTCTTC
CASRPTRNGLGEQFF
>TRBJ2-7|TRBV18|NA|once
TGTGCCAGCTCAGGAGGGTTCGGTAGGATTGGGGAATCCTACGAGCAGTACTTC
CASSGGFGRIGESYEQYF
>TRBJ1-2|TRBV19|TRBD1|once
TGTGCCAGTAGTATAGCCGGGACAGGGCCCTATGGCTACACCTTC
CASSIAGTGPYGYTF
>TRBJ1-2|TRBV15|NA|NA
TGTGCCACCAGCAGAGACAACTCTAACTATGGCTACACCTTC
CATSRDNSNYGYTF
>TRBJ2-7|TRBV18|TRBD1|NA
TGTGCCAGCTCACCCGCAGGGGGCGCAGTCGAGCAGTACTTC
CASSPAGGAVEQYF
>TRBJ1-1|TRBV27|NA|NA
TGTGCCAGGGGGGGGATCGGACCGATTGAGGGAATTGTCTTT
CARGGIGPIEGIVF
>TRBJ1-1|TRBV13|NA|NA
TGTGCCAGCAGCTTAGGGGGCCCGAACACTGAAGCTTTCTTT
CASSLGGPNTEAFF
>TRBJ2-7|TRBV28|TRBD2|many
TGTGCCAGCAGTCCTTTCGGGACTAGCGGGAGTGGACGCTCCTACGAGCAGTACTTC
CASSPFGTSGSGRSYEQYF
>TRBJ1-1|TRBV16|TRBD1|NA
TGTGCCAGCAGCCAAGGACAGGGCAGCACTGAAGCTTTCTTT
CASSQGQGSTEAFF
>TRBJ1-2|TRBV27|TRBD1|NA
TGTGCCAGCAGTTCCGACCCCCGGGACAGGGTTAACTATGGCTACACCTTC
CASSSDPRDRVNYGYTF
>TRBJ1-2|TRBV4-1|TRBD1|NA
TGCGCCAGCAGCCAAGATCGACAGGGGTTTAACTATGGCTACACCTTC
CASSQDRQGFNYGYTF
>TRBJ2-7|TRBV19|NA|few
TGTGCCAGTATAAGCCAGGGCGGCGAGCAGTACTTC
CASISQGGEQYF
>TRBJ2-7|TRBV6-5|TRBD1|NA
TGTGCCAGCAGTAGGACAGGGAACGAGCAGTACTTC
CASSRTGNEQYF